This TCR beta chain is from a study of T cells expressing NK-cell markers. Background on the study: One of eight sequenced donors was HCMV-seronegative; the other seven were seropositive. Study-level results: Where a handful of donors were concerned, these clonotypes also led the CD3+CD56-NKG2C+ fraction.

Points on this clonotype: No antigen is known for it.

CDR3 size: 16 residues. Germline-derived CDR1 and CDR2 are MNHNS and SASEGT. For each CDR3 protein, TCRdb gives one entry from its re-call of the 5' RACE reads, without DNA. The sample's table shows about 170,000 distinct CDR3 sequences. The sample consisted of blood T cells: a sorted CD56 or NKG2C T cell subset, CD4+ or CD8+ T cells, or bulk PBMC T cells (not recorded which). This rearrangement joins TRBV6-1 to TRBJ2-1; there is no DNA to check the TCRdb D call of TRBD1. The receptor was isolated from a man aged 18 to 69 in good health. The CDR3 here is CASRARWGGYENEQFF.